One and the same sample provided the 14 T cell receptor beta chains below, sequenced in a study of blood T cell repertoires in COVID-19. Repertoires were generated with immunoSEQ multiplex PCR, while TCRdb's copy carries only in-frame clones and drops some. The table shows hundreds of thousands of clones, with 89% occurring only once. The sequenced sample was PBMCs or T cells enriched from blood (not recorded which). The origin of the receptors is a woman in her thirties who had recovered from COVID-19.

The chain couples TRBV18 to TRBJ1-5; 7 positions match TRBD1. This CDR3 comprises 15 residues. V lost 2 bases, J lost 5 bases, and 6 bases stayed unmatched. CDR1 KGHSH and CDR2 LQKENI come from the germline V gene. CDR3 sequence (DNA): TGTGCCAGCTCACCAGGGGACAGCCAATATCAGCCCCAGCATTTT. This gives the protein CASSPGDSQYQPQHF.

CDR3 amino acids: CASSYRGYDTGELFF. DNA for the CDR3: TGTGCCAGCAGCTACAGGGGATACGACACCGGGGAGCTGTTTTTT. V gene TRBV6-5 combines with J gene TRBJ2-2, with 7 bases identical to TRBD1. Germline V gives CDR1 MNHEY, CDR2 SVGAGI. V dropped 6 bases and J dropped 3; count of bases not matched to a gene: 7. The CDR3 runs to 15 residues.

The chain is built from TRBV11-2 and TRBJ2-1; 10 bases agree with TRBD1. CDR1 SGHAT and CDR2 FQNNGV come from the germline V gene. The CDR3 totals 15 residues. Losses at the gene ends were 0 bases for V and 9 bases for J; bases not matched to a gene: 5. The CDR3 coding sequence is TGTGCCAGCAGCTTAGATTTGAGGACAGGGGGTGAGCAGTTCTTC. Its translation is CASSLDLRTGGEQFF.

The rearrangement joins TRBV10-3 to TRBJ2-3; 12 positions match TRBD2. The CDR3 covers 19 residues. Germline assignment: CDR1 ENHRY and CDR2 SYGVKD. The J segment lost 0 bases and the V segment lost 3 bases, leaving 10 bases of the junction unmatched. CDR3 amino acids: CAISDLTSGRTESTDTQYF. The DNA for the CDR3 is TGTGCCATCAGTGACCTAACTAGCGGGAGGACCGAAAGCACAGATACGCAGTATTTT.

The chain has TRBV11-2 and TRBJ2-5, with TRBD2 identical over 13 bases. The CDR3 sequence is 19 residues long. Trimming at V came to 5 bases and at J to 5 bases, leaving 17 bases not matched to a gene. Germline assignment: CDR1 SGHAT and CDR2 FQNNGV. The CDR3 DNA reads as TGTGCCAGCAGCCCCCCCGGGACTAGCGGGATTGGGGCCCGGGAGACCCAGTACTTC. Residues: CASSPPGTSGIGARETQYF.

This chain connects TRBV28 to TRBJ1-2; no reliable D call. The CDR3 is 11 residues long. The V end was cut by 6 bases, the J end by 3 bases, with 5 bases between. The germline V gene has CDR1 MDHEN and CDR2 SYDVKM. CDR3 amino acids: CASSSDYGYTF. As DNA, the CDR3 is TGTGCCAGCAGCTCGGACTATGGCTACACCTTC.

This clone was recorded once. The CDR3 DNA sequence: TGTGCCAGCAGTGAAGTTTGGCGGGACAGCCATGAGCAGTTCTTC. It encodes CASSEVWRDSHEQFF. The chain links TRBV6-1 to TRBJ2-1, with a possible D match to TRBD1 (7 bases). The CDR3 spans 15 residues. Germline CDR1 reads MNHNS; CDR2 reads SASEGT. Trimming removed 1 base from V and 8 bases from J, with 15 bases in between.

This chain's CDR3 is CASSFRGGLRAGRSGETQYF. The DNA for the CDR3 is TGTGCCAGCAGTTTTAGGGGAGGGTTACGGGCAGGCCGATCCGGTGAGACCCAGTACTTC. The chain uses TRBV27 and TRBJ2-5, with 7 nucleotides matching TRBD2. Germline V lookup: CDR1 MNHEY, CDR2 SMNVEV (reference sequence). This CDR3 region has 20 residues. Germline trimming cut 3 bases from V and 5 bases from J; bases unmatched to any gene: 24.

This rearrangement joins TRBV19 to TRBJ2-7; 8 positions match TRBD2. CDR3 length: 16 amino acids. With 4 bases clipped from V and 4 bases from J, the junction kept 12 bases outside the gene matches. Germline-derived CDR1 and CDR2 are LNHDA and SQIVND (reference sequence). In nucleotides, the CDR3 is TGTGCCAGTAGTAGGGTTAGCGGGAACCTCGCGTACGAGCAGTACTTC. This sequence encodes CASSRVSGNLAYEQYF.

Here the CDR3 DNA reads TGTGCCAGCAGCTTTCGGCGGGAGGGCCTCAATGAGCAGTTCTTC. Amino acids: CASSFRREGLNEQFF. V gene TRBV7-9 combines with J gene TRBJ2-1, with 9 bases matching TRBD2. Germline assignment: CDR1 SEHNR and CDR2 FQNEAQ (reference sequence). The CDR3 is 15 amino acids. Losses at the gene ends were 3 bases for V and 6 bases for J; bases not matched to a gene: 6.

The CDR3 DNA reads as TGTGCCAGCAGCTTAGACCCGGGACAGTTTAAAGCTTTCTTT. It is translated as CASSLDPGQFKAFF. This rearrangement joins TRBV7-2 to TRBJ1-1; 7 nucleotides agree with TRBD1. Trimming took 1 base from V and 9 from J; bases not matched to a gene: 8. There are 14 residues in the CDR3. The V gene's germline CDR1 is SGHTA and CDR2 FQGNSA.

The chain is built from TRBV11-2 and TRBJ2-5, with D maybe TRBD2 (6 bases). This CDR3 has 17 amino acids. Germline V gene lookup returns CDR1 SGHAT and CDR2 FQNNGV. V lost 1 base to trimming and J lost 1 base, with 16 bases between them. In DNA, the CDR3 is TGTGCCAGCAGCTTAGTCCCAGCGGGCAGGGTCCAAGAGACCCAGTACTTC. Its protein is CASSLVPAGRVQETQYF.

The chain uses TRBV18 and TRBJ1-2; possible D gene TRBD1, 6 bases. The CDR3 totals 13 residues. Germline values: CDR1 KGHSH, CDR2 LQKENI. The ends were cut back, 3 bases at V and 4 bases at J, with 9 bases in the middle. DNA of the CDR3: TGTGCCAGCTCACCGTTGGACAGCTATGGCTACACCTTC. This codes for CASSPLDSYGYTF.

The rearrangement joins TRBV25-1 to TRBJ2-5, with a tentative D call TRBD2 (5 bases). From germline, CDR1 is MGHDK and CDR2 SYGVNS. Trimming left V 4 bases short and J 1 base short, with 13 bases between. The CDR3 runs to 15 residues. The CDR3 protein is CASSGGKAGQETQYF. CDR3 coding DNA: TGTGCCAGCAGTGGGGGTAAGGCGGGCCAAGAGACCCAGTACTTC.